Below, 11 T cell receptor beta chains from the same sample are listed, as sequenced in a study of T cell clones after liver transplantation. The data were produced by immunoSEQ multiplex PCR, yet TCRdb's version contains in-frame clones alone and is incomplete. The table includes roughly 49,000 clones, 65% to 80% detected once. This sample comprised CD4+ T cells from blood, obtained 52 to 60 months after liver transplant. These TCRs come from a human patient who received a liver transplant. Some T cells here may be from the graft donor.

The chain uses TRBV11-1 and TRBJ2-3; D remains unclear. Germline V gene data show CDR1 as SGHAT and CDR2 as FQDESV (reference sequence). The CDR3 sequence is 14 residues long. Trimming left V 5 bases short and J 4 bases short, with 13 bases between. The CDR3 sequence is CASSPAVGADTQYF. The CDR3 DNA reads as TGTGCCAGCAGCCCGGCTGTTGGCGCAGATACGCAGTATTTT. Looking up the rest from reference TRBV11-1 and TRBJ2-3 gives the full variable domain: EAEVAQSPRYKITEKSQAVAFWCDPISGHATLYWYRQILGQGPELLVQFQDESVVDDSQLPKDRFSAERLKGVDSTLKIQPAELGDSAMYLCASSPAVGADTQYFGPGTRLTVL.

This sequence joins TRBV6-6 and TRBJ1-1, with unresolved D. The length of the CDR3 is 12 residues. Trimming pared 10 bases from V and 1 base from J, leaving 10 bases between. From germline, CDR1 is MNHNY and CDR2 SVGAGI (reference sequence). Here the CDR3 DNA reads TGTGCCACCAGCGACAAGAACACTGAAGCTTTCTTT. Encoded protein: CATSDKNTEAFF.

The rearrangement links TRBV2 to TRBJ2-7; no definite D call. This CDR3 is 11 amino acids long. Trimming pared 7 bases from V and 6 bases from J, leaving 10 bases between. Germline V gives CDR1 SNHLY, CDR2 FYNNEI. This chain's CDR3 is CASIGAREQYF. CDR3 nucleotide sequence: TGTGCCAGCATAGGAGCCCGCGAGCAGTACTTC.

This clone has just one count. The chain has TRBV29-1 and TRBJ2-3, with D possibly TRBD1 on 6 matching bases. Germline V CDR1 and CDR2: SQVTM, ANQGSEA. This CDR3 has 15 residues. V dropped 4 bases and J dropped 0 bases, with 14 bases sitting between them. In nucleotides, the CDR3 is TGCAGCGTTGCCCCACAGGGTTATAGCACAGATACGCAGTATTTT. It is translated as CSVAPQGYSTDTQYF.

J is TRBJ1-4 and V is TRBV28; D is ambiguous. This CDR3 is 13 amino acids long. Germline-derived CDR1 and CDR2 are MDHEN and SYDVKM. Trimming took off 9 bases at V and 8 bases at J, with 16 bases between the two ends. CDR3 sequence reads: CASEDRAREKLFF. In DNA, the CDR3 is TGTGCCAGTGAGGACCGGGCTCGCGAAAAACTGTTTTTT.

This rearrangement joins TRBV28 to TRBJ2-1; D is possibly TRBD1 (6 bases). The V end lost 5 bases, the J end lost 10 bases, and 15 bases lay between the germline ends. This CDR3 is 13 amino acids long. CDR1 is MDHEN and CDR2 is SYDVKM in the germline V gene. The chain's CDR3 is CASSPTDRREQFF. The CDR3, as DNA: TGTGCCAGCAGTCCCACTGACAGGAGGGAGCAGTTCTTC.

CDR3: CASSPSGTGGRKETQYF. The DNA for the CDR3 is TGTGCCAGTAGCCCATCCGGGACAGGGGGGAGGAAAGAGACCCAGTACTTC. This chain joins TRBV19 and TRBJ2-5, with 11 positions matching TRBD1. The ends lost 6 bases at V and 3 bases at J; junction bases unmatched: 12. CDR3 size: 17 residues. The germline V gene encodes CDR1 LNHDA and CDR2 SQIVND (reference sequence).

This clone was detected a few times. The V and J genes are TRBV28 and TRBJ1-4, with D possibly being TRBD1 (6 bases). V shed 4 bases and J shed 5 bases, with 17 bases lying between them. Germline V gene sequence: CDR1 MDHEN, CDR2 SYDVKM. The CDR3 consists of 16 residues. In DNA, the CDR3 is TGTGCCAGCAGTTACTTAGGGGGACGGAGAAATGAAAAACTGTTTTTT. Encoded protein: CASSYLGGRRNEKLFF.

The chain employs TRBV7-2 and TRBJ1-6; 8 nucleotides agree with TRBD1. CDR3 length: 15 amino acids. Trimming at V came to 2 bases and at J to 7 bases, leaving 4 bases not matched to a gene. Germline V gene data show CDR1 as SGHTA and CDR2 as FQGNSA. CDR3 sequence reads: CASSLTDRDNSPLHF. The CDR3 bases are TGTGCCAGCAGCTTAACGGACAGGGACAATTCACCCCTCCACTTT.

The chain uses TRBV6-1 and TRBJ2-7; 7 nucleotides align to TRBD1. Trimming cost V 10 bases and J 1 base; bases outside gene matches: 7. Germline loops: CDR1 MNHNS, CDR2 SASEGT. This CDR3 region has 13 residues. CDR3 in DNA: TGTGCCACCACTCCGGGACAGTCCTACGAGCAGTACTTC. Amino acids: CATTPGQSYEQYF.

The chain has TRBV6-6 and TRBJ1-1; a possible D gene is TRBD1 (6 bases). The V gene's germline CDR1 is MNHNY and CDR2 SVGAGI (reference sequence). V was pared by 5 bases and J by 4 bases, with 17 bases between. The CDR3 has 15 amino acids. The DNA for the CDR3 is TGTGCCAGCAGTGCACAGGGTGGGGGGGGCACTGAAGCTTTCTTT. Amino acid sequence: CASSAQGGGGTEAFF.